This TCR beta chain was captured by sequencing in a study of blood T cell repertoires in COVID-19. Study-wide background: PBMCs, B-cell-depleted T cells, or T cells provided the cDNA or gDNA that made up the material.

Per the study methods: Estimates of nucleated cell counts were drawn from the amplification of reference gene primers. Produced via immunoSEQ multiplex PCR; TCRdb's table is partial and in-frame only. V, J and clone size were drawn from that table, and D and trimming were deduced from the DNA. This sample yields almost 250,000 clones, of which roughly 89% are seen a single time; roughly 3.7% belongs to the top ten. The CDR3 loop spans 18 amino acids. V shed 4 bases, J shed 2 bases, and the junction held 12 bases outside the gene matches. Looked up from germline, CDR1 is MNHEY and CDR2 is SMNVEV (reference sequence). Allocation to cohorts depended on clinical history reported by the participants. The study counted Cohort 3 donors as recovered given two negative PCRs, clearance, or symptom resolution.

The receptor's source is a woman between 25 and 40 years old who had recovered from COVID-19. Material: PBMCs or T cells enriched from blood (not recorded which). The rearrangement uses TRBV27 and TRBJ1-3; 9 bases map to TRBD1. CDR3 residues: CASSSLGQGRLAGNTIYF. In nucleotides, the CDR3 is TGTGCCAGCAGTTCATTGGGACAGGGAAGGTTGGCTGGAAACACCATATATTTT.